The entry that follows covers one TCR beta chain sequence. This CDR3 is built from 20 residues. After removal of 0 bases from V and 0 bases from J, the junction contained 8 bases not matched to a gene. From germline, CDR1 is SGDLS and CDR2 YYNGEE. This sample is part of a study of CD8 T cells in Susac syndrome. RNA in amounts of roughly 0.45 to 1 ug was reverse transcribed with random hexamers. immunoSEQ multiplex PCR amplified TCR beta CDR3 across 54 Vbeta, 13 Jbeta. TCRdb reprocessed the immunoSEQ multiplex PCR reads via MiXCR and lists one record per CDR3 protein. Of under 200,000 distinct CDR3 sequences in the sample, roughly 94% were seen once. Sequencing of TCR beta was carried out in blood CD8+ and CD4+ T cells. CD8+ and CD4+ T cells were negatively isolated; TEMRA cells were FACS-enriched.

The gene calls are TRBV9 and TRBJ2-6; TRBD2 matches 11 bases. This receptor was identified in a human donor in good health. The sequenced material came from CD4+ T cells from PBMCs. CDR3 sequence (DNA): TGTGCCAGCAGCGTAGGACTAGCGGGGACTCTAAGCTCTGGGGCCAACGTCCTGACTTTC. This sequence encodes CASSVGLAGTLSSGANVLTF.